Shown below are 20 T cell receptor beta chains from a single sample sequenced in a study of blood T cell repertoires in COVID-19. The protocol was immunoSEQ multiplex PCR, while the TCRdb copy is restricted to in-frame clones and leaves out a portion. The sample has under 100,000 clones; around 80% are singletons. Sequencing was performed on peripheral blood. Receptors were obtained from a man aged 60-69 years with acute or convalescent COVID-19.

The chain employs TRBV3-1 (or the pseudogene TRBV3-2) and TRBJ2-5; TRBD2 matches at 11 bases. V shed 3 bases and J 0 bases; nucleotides not matched to a gene: 3. This CDR3 is 16 amino acids long. Germline lookup yields CDR1 LGHDT and CDR2 YNNKEL (reference sequence). The CDR3 DNA reads as TGTGCCAGCAGCCACCTGACTAGCGGGGACCAAGAGACCCAGTACTTC. This codes for CASSHLTSGDQETQYF.

There are a few counts of this clone. This rearrangement joins TRBV7-3 to TRBJ2-3, with 14 bases aligning to TRBD2. Germline CDR1 reads SGHTA; CDR2 reads FQGTGA. V dropped 3 bases and J dropped 1; count of bases not matched to a gene: 0. The CDR3 has 16 residues. The CDR3: CASSLGLAGGTDTQYF. DNA of the CDR3: TGTGCCAGCAGCTTGGGACTAGCGGGGGGCACAGATACGCAGTATTTT.

The chain is built from TRBV21-1 and TRBJ2-3; the listed D gene, TRBD1, was not tested against the DNA. TRBV21-1 is classified as a pseudogene. The CDR3 loop spans 17 amino acids. The CDR3 sequence: CASSNPFPGQEGDTQYF. The CDR3 DNA sequence: TGTGCCAGCAGCAATCCCTTTCCGGGACAGGAGGGAGATACGCAGTATTTT.

The chain employs TRBV2 and TRBJ1-3; D remains unclear. This CDR3 is built from 14 residues. V gave up 4 bases and J gave up 4 bases, with 11 bases separating them. The V gene's germline CDR1 is SNHLY and CDR2 FYNNEI. In DNA, the CDR3 is TGTGCCAGCAGTGCGGCTCTACAGGGAAACACCATATATTTT. Translation: CASSAALQGNTIYF.

This clone was found once. The V and J genes are TRBV14 and TRBJ2-7; D may be TRBD1 (5 bases). V was pared by 0 bases and J by 3 bases, with 9 bases between. Germline V gives CDR1 SGHDN, CDR2 FVKESK. The CDR3 runs 14 residues. CDR3 bases: TGTGCCAGCAGCCAAGAGGGGCGCCTCTACGAGCAGTACTTC. Its translation: CASSQEGRLYEQYF. Complete variable domain (other parts from reference TRBV14 and TRBJ2-7): EAGVTQFPSHSVIEKGQTVTLRCDPISGHDNLYWYRRVMGKEIKFLLHFVKESKQDESGMPNNRFLAERTGGTYSTLKVQPAELEDSGVYFCASSQEGRLYEQYFGPGTRLTVT.

This clone was counted only a few times. The V gene is TRBV9, the J gene TRBJ1-2; D remains ambiguous. V was pared by 0 bases and J by 1 base, with 4 bases between. The germline CDR1 and CDR2 sequences are SGDLS and YYNGEE. The CDR3 consists of 13 residues. The CDR3 spells CASSVDNNYGYTF. The CDR3 coding sequence is TGTGCCAGCAGCGTAGACAATAACTATGGCTACACCTTC.

The chain joins TRBV28 to TRBJ1-5; D ambiguous. The V gene lost 0 bases and the J gene lost 6 bases, with 3 bases spanning the gap. Germline-derived CDR1 and CDR2 are MDHEN and SYDVKM. CDR3 length equals 12 residues. CDR3 in amino acids: CASSLWSQPQHF. Written as DNA, the CDR3 is TGTGCCAGCAGTTTATGGAGTCAGCCCCAGCATTTT.

This rearrangement joins TRBV5-1 to TRBJ2-5; D possibly corresponds to TRBD2 (5 bases). The ends were cut back, 2 bases at V and 5 bases at J, with 16 bases in the middle. Per germline, CDR1 SGHRS and CDR2 YFSETQ. CDR3 length: 15 amino acids. This CDR3 reads CASSLTGEGRETQYF. CDR3 sequence (DNA): TGCGCCAGCAGCTTAACCGGAGAGGGCCGCGAGACCCAGTACTTC. The full variable domain, completed using reference TRBV5-1 and TRBJ2-5, is KAGVTQTPRYLIKTRGQQVTLSCSPISGHRSVSWYQQTPGQGLQFLFEYFSETQRNKGNFPGRFSGRQFSNSRSEMNVSTLELGDSALYLCASSLTGEGRETQYFGPGTRLLVL.

This clone was seen only once. The gene calls are TRBV19 and TRBJ1-2; a possible D gene is TRBD1 (5 bases). Germline values: CDR1 LNHDA, CDR2 SQIVND (reference sequence). The V end was cut by 4 bases, the J end by 4 bases, with 10 bases between. This CDR3 has 13 amino acids. CDR3 DNA: TGTGCCAGTAGTAAGGGACTGCCCTATGGCTACACCTTC. It translates to CASSKGLPYGYTF.

The chain employs TRBV7-2 and TRBJ1-6; D gene ambiguous. The V gene's germline CDR1 is SGHTA and CDR2 FQGNSA. This CDR3 contains 12 residues. Trimming took off 4 bases at V and 11 bases at J, with 9 bases between the two ends. The CDR3 loop reads CASSSSPAPLHF. CDR3 coding DNA: TGTGCCAGCAGCTCCAGTCCAGCACCCCTCCACTTT.

This chain joins TRBV5-4 and TRBJ1-6; no reliable D call. The CDR3 has 15 residues. V lost 0 bases to trimming and J lost 4 bases, with 8 bases between them. Germline V CDR1 and CDR2: SGHNT, YYREEE (reference sequence). CDR3 sequence: CASSLGSSYNSPLHF. CDR3 sequence (DNA): TGTGCCAGCAGCTTGGGTAGCTCGTATAATTCACCCCTCCACTTT.

V gene TRBV6-1 combines with J gene TRBJ1-2; TRBD1 aligns across 9 bases. The CDR3 spans 13 residues. Germline assignment: CDR1 MNHNS and CDR2 SASEGT. V was clipped by 3 bases and J by 8 bases; unmatched bases: 4. CDR3 bases: TGTGCCAGCAGTGAGACAGGGGGAATAGGCTACACCTTC. Translated: CASSETGGIGYTF.

The chain couples TRBV25-1 to TRBJ2-3; possibly TRBD1 for D (5 bases). The V end lost 4 bases, the J end lost 1 base, and 15 bases lay between the germline ends. CDR1 and CDR2 from the germline V gene are MGHDK and SYGVNS. CDR3 length: 16 residues. DNA of the CDR3: TGTGCCAGCAGTGGACAGTCCGTTTTTCGCACAGATACGCAGTATTTT. This sequence encodes CASSGQSVFRTDTQYF.

The chain employs TRBV24-1 and TRBJ1-2; unclear D gene. With 4 bases removed from V and 7 bases from J, the gap between germline ends came to 9 bases. The CDR3 contains 12 residues. The V gene's germline CDR1 is KGHDR and CDR2 SFDVKD. In nucleotides, the CDR3 is TGTGCCACCAGTGACCGAAACACTGGCTACACCTTC. Protein: CATSDRNTGYTF.

The chain recombines TRBV24-1 with TRBJ2-1, with D unclear. CDR3 length: 14 residues. Germline V lookup: CDR1 KGHDR, CDR2 SFDVKD. V lost 1 base, J lost 11 bases, and 14 bases lay in between. The CDR3 here is CATSDFSPAVQQFF. DNA for the CDR3: TGTGCCACCAGTGATTTCTCCCCGGCGGTCCAGCAGTTCTTC.

The chain has TRBV28 and TRBJ2-7, with 8 bases aligning to TRBD1. The CDR3 consists of 15 residues. The V gene end was trimmed by 4 bases and the J gene end by 1 base; junction bases not matched to a gene: 6. From germline, CDR1 is MDHEN and CDR2 SYDVKM. The DNA of the CDR3 is TGTGCCAGCAGTTCCCCTGACAGGGGATCCTACGAGCAGTACTTC. It translates to CASSSPDRGSYEQYF.

The CDR3 spells CASSAQGGPDTQYF. The CDR3 region has the DNA TGTGCCAGCAGCGCGCAGGGGGGCCCAGATACGCAGTATTTT. The V and J genes are TRBV7-3 and TRBJ2-3; D perhaps matches TRBD1 (7 bases). The CDR3 runs to 14 residues. Trimming cost V 5 bases and J 4 bases, with 13 bases left between them. Germline values: CDR1 SGHTA, CDR2 FQGTGA.

This clone was observed a few times. This chain uses TRBV30 with TRBJ1-3, with 8 nucleotides matching TRBD1. The germline CDR1 and CDR2 sequences are GTSNPN and SVGIG (reference sequence). The ends lost 8 bases at V and 4 bases at J; junction bases unmatched: 13. This CDR3 is built from 15 residues. The CDR3 here is CAGLPGQASGNTIYF. The CDR3 nucleotides read TGTGCCGGGTTGCCGGGACAGGCTTCCGGAAACACCATATATTTT.

The count of this clone is one. The CDR3 loop reads CASGTGGYQPQHF. CDR3 nucleotides: TGTGCCAGCGGGACAGGGGGCTATCAGCCCCAGCATTTT. The V and J genes are TRBV7-8 and TRBJ1-5; 12 nucleotides line up with TRBD1. There are 13 residues in the CDR3. J was trimmed by 5 bases and V by 8 bases; bases with no gene match: 1. Germline lookup yields CDR1 SGHVS and CDR2 FQNEAQ.

This clone was observed a single time. V gene TRBV7-2 combines with J gene TRBJ1-6; no clear D gene. This CDR3 is built from 14 residues. Trimming pared 4 bases from V and 3 bases from J, leaving 7 bases between. The V gene's germline CDR1 is SGHTA and CDR2 FQGNSA. The CDR3 spells CASSSLVYNSPLHF. The CDR3 nucleotides read TGTGCCAGCAGCTCCCTCGTCTATAATTCACCCCTCCACTTT.